Below, one T cell receptor (beta chain) is given with its context. The antigen is not known. Found in a library prepared for alpha chains, this beta chain is an off-target read, and its abundance has little meaning. These data come from a study of spatial heterogeneity in lung cancer. As for the study in general: Fewer alpha-chain than beta-chain sequences were consistently detected.

Study results and caveats: Mutation tallies in tumors tracked expanded intratumoral alpha and beta TCR counts.

TCRdb used MiXCR to reprocess the 5' RACE reads, holding one entry per CDR3 protein. The profile shows 8,000 or so distinct CDR3 sequences, 9.5% to 15% of them singletons. Time point: sample taken at primary tumor resection. Whole RNA, which was extracted from tumor, nontumor lung tissue or frozen PBMC, was sequenced without any cell sorting. Per germline, CDR1 ENHRY and CDR2 SYGVKD. The junction had 6 bases not matched to a gene; V was cut back by 2 bases and J by 5 bases. The CDR3 runs 17 residues. This TCR came from a male donor with early-stage non-small cell lung cancer. The chain links TRBV10-3 to TRBJ2-3, with TRBD2 matching 14 bases. Sample: lung tumor tissue, taken at surgery. The CDR3 nucleotides are TGTGCCATCAGTGAGAGGGGACTAGCGGGAGCGGGAGATACGCAGTATTTT. This sequence encodes CAISERGLAGAGDTQYF.